This T cell receptor beta chain was captured by sequencing in a study of blood T cell repertoires in COVID-19. Clones were sequenced by immunoSEQ multiplex PCR, and TCRdb holds only the in-frame ones, with some missing. The repertoire holds roughly 68,000 clones, 65% to 90% seen once, with 16% in the top ten. This receptor was obtained from a man older than 75 with active COVID-19. The sequencing sample was made of peripheral blood.

CDR3 bases: TGTGCCCGGACTAGCGGGAATACGAACACCGGGGAGCTGTTTTTT. This encodes CARTSGNTNTGELFF. The chain is built from TRBV30 and TRBJ2-2, with 12 bases fitting TRBD2. The V segment lost 8 bases and the J segment 0 bases; nucleotides outside the gene matches: 4. Germline V gives CDR1 GTSNPN, CDR2 SVGIG (reference sequence). The CDR3 runs to 15 residues.